This T cell receptor beta chain was observed in a study of blood T cell repertoires in COVID-19. Study at large: T cells, B-cell-depleted T cells, or PBMCs provided the cDNA or gDNA that served as material.

This clone appeared a few times. In the authors' workflow: Reference gene primer amplification in the assay estimated nucleated cell counts. Method: immunoSEQ multiplex PCR; TCRdb's copy keeps in-frame clones and lacks some. Clonal size and the V and J genes are those of that table, whereas D and trimming came from the DNA. The sample carries about 100,000 clones, almost 80% recorded once. The V segment lost 5 bases and the J segment 5 bases; nucleotides outside the gene matches: 5. The length of the CDR3 is 14 residues. The V gene's germline CDR1 is MDHEN and CDR2 SYDVKM. The receptor was isolated from a woman in her seventies with acute or convalescent COVID-19. The sample consisted of peripheral blood. The chain uses TRBV28 and TRBJ2-7; 11 nucleotides line up with TRBD1. CDR3: CASSHWTGGNEQYV. The CDR3, as DNA: TGTGCCAGCAGTCATTGGACAGGGGGCAACGAGCAGTACGTC.